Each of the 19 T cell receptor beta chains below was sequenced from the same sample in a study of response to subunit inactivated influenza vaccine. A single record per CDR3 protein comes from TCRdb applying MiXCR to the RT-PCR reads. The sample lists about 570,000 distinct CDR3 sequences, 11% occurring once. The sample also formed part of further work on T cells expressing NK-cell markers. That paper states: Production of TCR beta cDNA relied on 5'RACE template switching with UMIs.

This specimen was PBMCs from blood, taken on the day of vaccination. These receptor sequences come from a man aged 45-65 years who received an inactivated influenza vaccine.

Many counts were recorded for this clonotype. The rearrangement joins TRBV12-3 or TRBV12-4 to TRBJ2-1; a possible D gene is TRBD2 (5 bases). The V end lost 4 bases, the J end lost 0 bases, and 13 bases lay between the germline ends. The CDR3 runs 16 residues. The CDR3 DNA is TGTGCCAGCAGTTCGACCGGAGGTGGCTCCTACAATGAGCAGTTCTTC. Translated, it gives CASSSTGGGSYNEQFF.

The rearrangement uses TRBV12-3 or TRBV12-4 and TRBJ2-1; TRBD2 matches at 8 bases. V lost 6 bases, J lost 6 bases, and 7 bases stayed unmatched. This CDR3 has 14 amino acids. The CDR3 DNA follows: TGTGCCAGCAGCCGGGGACTAGTCCGCAATGAGCAGTTCTTC. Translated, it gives CASSRGLVRNEQFF.

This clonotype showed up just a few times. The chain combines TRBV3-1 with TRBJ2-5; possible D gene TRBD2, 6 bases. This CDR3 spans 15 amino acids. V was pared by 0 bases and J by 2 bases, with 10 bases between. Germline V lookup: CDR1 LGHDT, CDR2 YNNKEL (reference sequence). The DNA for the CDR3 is TGTGCCAGCAGCCAAGATTGGGGGGATCAAGAGACCCAGTACTTC. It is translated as CASSQDWGDQETQYF.

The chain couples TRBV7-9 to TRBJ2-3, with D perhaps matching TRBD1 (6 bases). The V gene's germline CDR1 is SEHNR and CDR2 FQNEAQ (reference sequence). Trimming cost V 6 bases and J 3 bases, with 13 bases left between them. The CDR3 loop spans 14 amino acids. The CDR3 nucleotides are TGTGCCAGCAGGGACAGATATCCTACAGATACGCAGTATTTT. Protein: CASRDRYPTDTQYF.

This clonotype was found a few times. CDR3 sequence reads: CASTTGPRASTDTQYF. The CDR3 nucleotides read TGTGCCAGCACCACCGGGCCCAGGGCCAGCACAGATACGCAGTATTTT. V gene TRBV9 combines with J gene TRBJ2-3; tentative D call: TRBD1 (5 bases). This CDR3 is 16 amino acids long. The germline V and J ends were trimmed by 6 bases and 0 bases, with 17 bases remaining between them. Germline CDR1 and CDR2: SGDLS and YYNGEE.

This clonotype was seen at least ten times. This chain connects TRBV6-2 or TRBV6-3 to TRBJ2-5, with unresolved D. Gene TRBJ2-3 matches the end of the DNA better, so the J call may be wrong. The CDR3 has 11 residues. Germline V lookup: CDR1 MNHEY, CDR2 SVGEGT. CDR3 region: CASSSTGTQYF. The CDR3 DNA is TGTGCCAGCAGCTCAACGGGTACGCAGTATTTT.

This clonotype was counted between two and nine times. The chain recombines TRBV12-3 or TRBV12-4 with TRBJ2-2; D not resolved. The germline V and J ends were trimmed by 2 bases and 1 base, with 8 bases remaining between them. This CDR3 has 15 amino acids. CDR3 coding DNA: TGTGCCAGCAGTTTATTCTCTGGGAACACCGGGGAGCTGTTTTTT. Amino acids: CASSLFSGNTGELFF.

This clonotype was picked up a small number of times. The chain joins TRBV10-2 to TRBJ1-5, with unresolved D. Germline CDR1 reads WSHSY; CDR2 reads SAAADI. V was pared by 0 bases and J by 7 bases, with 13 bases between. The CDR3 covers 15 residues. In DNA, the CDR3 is TGCGCCAGCAGTGAGTCTCCGAAATCTATACAGCCCCAGCATTTT. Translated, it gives CASSESPKSIQPQHF.

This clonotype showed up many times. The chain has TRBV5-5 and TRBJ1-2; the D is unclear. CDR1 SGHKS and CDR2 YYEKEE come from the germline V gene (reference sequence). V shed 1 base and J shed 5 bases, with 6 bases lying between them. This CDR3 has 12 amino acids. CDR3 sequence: CASSLSEYGYTF. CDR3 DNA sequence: TGTGCCAGCAGCTTGAGCGAATATGGCTACACCTTC. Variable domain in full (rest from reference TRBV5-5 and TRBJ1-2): DAGVTQSPTHLIKTRGQQVTLRCSPISGHKSVSWYQQVLGQGPQFIFQYYEKEERGRGNFPDRFSARQFPNYSSELNVNALLLGDSALYLCASSLSEYGYTFGSGTRLTVV.

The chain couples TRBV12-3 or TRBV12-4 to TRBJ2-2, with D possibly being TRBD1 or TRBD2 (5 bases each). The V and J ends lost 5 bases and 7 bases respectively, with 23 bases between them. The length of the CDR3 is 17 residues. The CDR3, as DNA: TGTGCCAGCAGTACTACGTCCGGGGCGCGGAGAGGCGGGGAGCTGTTTTTT. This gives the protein CASSTTSGARRGGELFF.

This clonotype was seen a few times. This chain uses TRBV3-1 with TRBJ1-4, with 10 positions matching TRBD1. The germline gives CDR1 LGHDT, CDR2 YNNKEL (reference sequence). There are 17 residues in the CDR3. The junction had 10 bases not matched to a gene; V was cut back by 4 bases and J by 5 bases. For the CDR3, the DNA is TGTGCCAGCAGCCCCAAAAGAGCGGGACAGGGGAATGAAAAACTGTTTTTT. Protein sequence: CASSPKRAGQGNEKLFF.

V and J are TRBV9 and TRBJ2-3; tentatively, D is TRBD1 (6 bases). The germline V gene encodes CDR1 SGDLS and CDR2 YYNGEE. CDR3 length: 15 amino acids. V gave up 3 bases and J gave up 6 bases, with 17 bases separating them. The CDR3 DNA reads TGTGCCAGCAGCGCAACCTCAGGGGTAGGGGATACGCAGTATTTT. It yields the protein CASSATSGVGDTQYF.

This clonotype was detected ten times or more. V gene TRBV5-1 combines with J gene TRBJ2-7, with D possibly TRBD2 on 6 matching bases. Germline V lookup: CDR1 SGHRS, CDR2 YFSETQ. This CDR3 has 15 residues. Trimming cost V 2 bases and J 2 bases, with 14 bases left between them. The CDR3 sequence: CASSLTGRPPYEQYF. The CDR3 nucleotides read TGCGCCAGCAGCTTAACCGGGAGACCCCCCTACGAGCAGTACTTC.

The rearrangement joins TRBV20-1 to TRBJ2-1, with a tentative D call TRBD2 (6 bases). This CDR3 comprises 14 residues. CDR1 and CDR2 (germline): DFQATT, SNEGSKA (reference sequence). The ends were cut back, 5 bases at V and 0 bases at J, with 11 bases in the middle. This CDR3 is CSAGRESSYNEQFF. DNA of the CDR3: TGCAGTGCTGGGCGGGAAAGCTCCTACAATGAGCAGTTCTTC.

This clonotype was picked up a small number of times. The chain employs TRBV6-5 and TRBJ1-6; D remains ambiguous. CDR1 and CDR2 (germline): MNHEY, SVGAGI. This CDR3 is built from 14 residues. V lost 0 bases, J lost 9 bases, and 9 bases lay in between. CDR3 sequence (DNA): TGTGCCAGCAGTTACTCGGAAGGCGGTTCACCCCTCCACTTT. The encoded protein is CASSYSEGGSPLHF.

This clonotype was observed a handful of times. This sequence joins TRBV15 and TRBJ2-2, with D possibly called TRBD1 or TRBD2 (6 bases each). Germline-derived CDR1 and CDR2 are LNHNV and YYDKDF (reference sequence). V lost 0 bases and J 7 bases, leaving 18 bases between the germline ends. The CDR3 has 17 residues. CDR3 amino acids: CATSREGGLPLSGELFF. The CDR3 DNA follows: TGTGCCACCAGCAGAGAGGGGGGCCTACCTTTGAGCGGGGAGCTGTTTTTT. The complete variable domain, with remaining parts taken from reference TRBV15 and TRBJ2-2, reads DAMVIQNPRYQVTQFGKPVTLSCSQTLNHNVMYWYQQKSSQAPKLLFHYYDKDFNNEADTPDNFQSRRPNTSFCFLDIRSPGLGDTAMYLCATSREGGLPLSGELFFGEGSRLTVL.

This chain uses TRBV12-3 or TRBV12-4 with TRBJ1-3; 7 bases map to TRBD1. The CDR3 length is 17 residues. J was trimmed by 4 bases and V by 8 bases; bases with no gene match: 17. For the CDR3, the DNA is TGTGCCAGCCAAAAAATAAAGACAGGGAACGCCGGAAACACCATATATTTT. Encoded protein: CASQKIKTGNAGNTIYF.

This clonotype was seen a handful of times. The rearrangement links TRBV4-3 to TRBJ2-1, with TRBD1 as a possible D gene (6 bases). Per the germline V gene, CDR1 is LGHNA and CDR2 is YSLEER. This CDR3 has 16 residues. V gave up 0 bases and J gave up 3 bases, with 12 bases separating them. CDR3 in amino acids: CASSQDPGAGYNEQFF. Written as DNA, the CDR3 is TGCGCCAGCAGCCAAGATCCAGGGGCCGGCTACAATGAGCAGTTCTTC.

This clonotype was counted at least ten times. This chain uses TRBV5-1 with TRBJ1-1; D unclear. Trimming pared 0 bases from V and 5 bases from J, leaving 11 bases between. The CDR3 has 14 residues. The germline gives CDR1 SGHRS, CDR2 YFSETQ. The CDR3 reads CASSLGGEGTEAFF. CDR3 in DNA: TGCGCCAGCAGCTTGGGTGGTGAAGGGACTGAAGCTTTCTTT.